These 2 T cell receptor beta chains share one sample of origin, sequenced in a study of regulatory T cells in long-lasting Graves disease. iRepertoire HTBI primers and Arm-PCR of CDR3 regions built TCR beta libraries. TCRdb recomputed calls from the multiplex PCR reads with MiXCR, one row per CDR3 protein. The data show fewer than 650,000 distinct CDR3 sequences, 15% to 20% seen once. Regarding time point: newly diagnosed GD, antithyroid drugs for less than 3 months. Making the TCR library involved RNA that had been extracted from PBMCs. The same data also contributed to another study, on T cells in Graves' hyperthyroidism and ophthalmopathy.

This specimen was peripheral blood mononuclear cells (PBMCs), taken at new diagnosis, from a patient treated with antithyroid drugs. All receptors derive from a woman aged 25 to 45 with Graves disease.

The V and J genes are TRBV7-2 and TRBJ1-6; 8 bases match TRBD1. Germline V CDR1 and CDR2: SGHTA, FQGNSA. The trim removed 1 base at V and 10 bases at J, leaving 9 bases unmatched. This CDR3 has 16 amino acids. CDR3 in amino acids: CASSLVYRTGTSPLHF. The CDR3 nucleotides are TGTGCCAGCAGCTTAGTTTACCGGACAGGGACATCACCCCTCCACTTT.

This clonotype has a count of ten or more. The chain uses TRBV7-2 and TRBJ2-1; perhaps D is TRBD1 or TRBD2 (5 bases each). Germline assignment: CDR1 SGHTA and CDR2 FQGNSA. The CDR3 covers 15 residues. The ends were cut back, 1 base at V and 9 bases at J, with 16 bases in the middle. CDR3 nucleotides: TGTGCCAGCAGCTTAGAGGCCAGGGAGTTGGGTGAGCAGTTCTTC. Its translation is CASSLEARELGEQFF.